A single sample gave rise to the 4 T cell receptor beta chains below, sequenced in a study of cytomegalovirus exposure and HLA in healthy donors. The PCR had 60 Vbeta and 13 Jbeta primers. Only in-frame clones appear in the TCRdb table, and some are missing; sequencing was by immunoSEQ multiplex PCR. The sample comprises 150,000 to 180,000 clones, 79% of which are singletons, and 7.5% to 9% rests with the top ten. The sample taken for sequencing was PBMCs. These receptors were taken from a man in his thirties or forties in good health and CMV-seropositive.

The CDR3 spells CASKGGGSGTEAFF. CDR3 bases: TGTGCCAGCAAGGGTGGCGGGAGTGGGACTGAAGCTTTCTTT. The genes are TRBV2 and TRBJ1-1, with D unclear. Germline CDR1 reads SNHLY; CDR2 reads FYNNEI. The CDR3 runs 14 residues. V was shortened by 7 bases and J by 5 bases, with 17 bases between the two germline ends.

The chain employs TRBV18 and TRBJ2-1, with a possible D match to TRBD2 (5 bases). Germline loops: CDR1 KGHSH, CDR2 LQKENI. Deletions cut 0 bases from V and 6 bases from J, with 9 bases between. This CDR3 region has 14 residues. CDR3 loop: CASSPPRGGNEQFF. The CDR3 DNA sequence: TGTGCCAGCTCACCACCGCGTGGAGGCAATGAGCAGTTCTTC.

The chain recombines TRBV7-2 with TRBJ1-2; TRBD1 aligns across 11 bases. Germline V gene data show CDR1 as SGHTA and CDR2 as FQGNSA. The CDR3 extends over 15 amino acids. V shed 1 base, J shed 14 bases, and the junction held 12 bases outside the gene matches. For the CDR3, the DNA is TGTGCCAGCAGCTTAGGAGGGACAGGGGGAAGTATACGTACCTTC. It yields the protein CASSLGGTGGSIRTF.

The chain links TRBV19 to TRBJ2-1, with 9 bases lining up with TRBD2. Germline-derived CDR1 and CDR2 are LNHDA and SQIVND (reference sequence). CDR3 size: 16 residues. V was clipped by 1 base and J by 7 bases; unmatched bases: 8. CDR3: CASSIGNSGRWNEQFF. In nucleotides, the CDR3 is TGTGCCAGTAGTATAGGAAATAGCGGGAGATGGAATGAGCAGTTCTTC.